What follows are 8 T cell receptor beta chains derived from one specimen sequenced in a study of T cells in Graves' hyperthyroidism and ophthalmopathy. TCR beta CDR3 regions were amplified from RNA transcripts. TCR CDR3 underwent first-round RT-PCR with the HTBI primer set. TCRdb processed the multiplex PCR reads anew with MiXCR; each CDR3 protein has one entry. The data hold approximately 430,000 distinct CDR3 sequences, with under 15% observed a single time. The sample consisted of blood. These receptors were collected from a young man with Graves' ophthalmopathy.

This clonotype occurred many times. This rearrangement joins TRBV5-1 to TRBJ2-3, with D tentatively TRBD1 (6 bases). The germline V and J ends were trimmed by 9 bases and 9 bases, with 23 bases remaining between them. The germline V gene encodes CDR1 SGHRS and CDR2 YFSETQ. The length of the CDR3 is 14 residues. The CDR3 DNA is TGCGCCACGTCCAGGGCAGGGGAAGTGAGGACGCAGTATTTT. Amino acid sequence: CATSRAGEVRTQYF.

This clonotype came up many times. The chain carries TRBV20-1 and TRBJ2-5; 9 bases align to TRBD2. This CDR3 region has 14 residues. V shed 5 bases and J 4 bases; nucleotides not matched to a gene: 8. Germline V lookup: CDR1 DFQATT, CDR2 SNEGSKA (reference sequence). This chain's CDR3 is CSAPLRGGLETQYF. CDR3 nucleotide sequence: TGCAGTGCTCCGTTGCGGGGGGGCTTAGAGACCCAGTACTTC.

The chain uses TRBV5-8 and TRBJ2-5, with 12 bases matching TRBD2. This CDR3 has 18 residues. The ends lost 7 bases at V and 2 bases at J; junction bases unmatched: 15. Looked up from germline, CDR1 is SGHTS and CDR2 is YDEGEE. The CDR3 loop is CASSPPLAGGQWQETQYF. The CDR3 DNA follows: TGTGCCAGCTCACCACCCCTAGCGGGGGGGCAATGGCAAGAGACCCAGTACTTC.

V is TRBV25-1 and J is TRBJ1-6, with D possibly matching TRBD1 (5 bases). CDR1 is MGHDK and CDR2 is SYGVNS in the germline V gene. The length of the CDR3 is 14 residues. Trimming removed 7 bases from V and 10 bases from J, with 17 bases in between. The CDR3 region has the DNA TGTGCCAGCATAGGGGAAGGCAGGGCGTCACCCCTCCACTTT. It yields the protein CASIGEGRASPLHF.

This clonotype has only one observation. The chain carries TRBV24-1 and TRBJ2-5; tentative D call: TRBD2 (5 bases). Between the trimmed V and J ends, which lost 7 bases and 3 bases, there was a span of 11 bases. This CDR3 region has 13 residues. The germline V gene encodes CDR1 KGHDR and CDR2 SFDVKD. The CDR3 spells CATRPGIEETQYF. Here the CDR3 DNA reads TGTGCCACCAGGCCGGGAATCGAAGAGACCCAGTACTTC.

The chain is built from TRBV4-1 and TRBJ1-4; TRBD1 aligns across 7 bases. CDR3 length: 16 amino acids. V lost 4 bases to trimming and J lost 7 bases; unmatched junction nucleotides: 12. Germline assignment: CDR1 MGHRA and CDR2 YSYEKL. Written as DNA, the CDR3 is TGCGCCAGCAGCCTAGTGGGCAGGACAGGAGGTGAAAAACTGTTTTTT. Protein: CASSLVGRTGGEKLFF.

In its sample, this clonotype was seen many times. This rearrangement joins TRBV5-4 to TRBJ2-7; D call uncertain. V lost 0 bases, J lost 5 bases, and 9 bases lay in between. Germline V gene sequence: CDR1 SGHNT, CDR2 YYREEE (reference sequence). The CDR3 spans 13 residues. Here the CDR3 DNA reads TGTGCCAGCAGCTTGGCCACAGAAAACGAGCAGTACTTC. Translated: CASSLATENEQYF.

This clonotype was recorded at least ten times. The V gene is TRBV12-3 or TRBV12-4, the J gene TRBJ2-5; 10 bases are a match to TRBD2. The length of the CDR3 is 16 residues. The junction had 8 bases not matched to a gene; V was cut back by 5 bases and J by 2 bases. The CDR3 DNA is TGTGCCAGCAGTCCGATAGCGGGGGGCGCACAAGAGACCCAGTACTTC. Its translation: CASSPIAGGAQETQYF.